This T cell receptor (beta chain) is drawn from a study of T cell repertoires in cytomegalovirus infection. Study context: Indications came from public TCR beta signatures; they pointed to CMV infection and to a matching HLA type.

Germline values: CDR1 SGHAT, CDR2 FQDESV (reference sequence). This CDR3 region has 16 residues. Trimming took off 5 bases at V and 7 bases at J, with 24 bases between the two ends. TCRdb used MiXCR to reprocess the reads, holding one entry per CDR3 protein. Found here are roughly 340,000 distinct CDR3 sequences, 25% to 35% of them singletons; the top ten hold 15% to 20%. To note about this clonotype: As yet, its antigen is unknown.

Regarding the study as a whole: Pooled public TCR beta family frequency picked out CMV carriers with the relevant HLA.

Here the sequenced sample was cultured PBMCs, taken from culture after CMV antigen stimulation. The rearrangement uses TRBV11-1 and TRBJ2-7; either TRBD1 or TRBD2 may fit D (6 bases each). The clonotype originates from a human donor in good health (CMV status not recorded). Some clones in this sample may be carry-over from other donors' samples. CDR3: CASSPTKGQLAREQYF. The DNA of the CDR3 is TGTGCCAGCAGCCCCACCAAAGGACAGCTAGCGAGGGAGCAGTACTTC.